These 15 T cell receptor beta chains were sequenced from one sample in a study of the immune and genomic landscape of osteosarcoma. Assay: immunoSEQ multiplex PCR; the TCRdb copy retains only in-frame clones and omits some. The table includes about 410 clones, about 83% detected once. Input material: tumor tissue from a local recurrence in the humerus. The source of these receptors is a woman younger than 30 with osteosarcoma.

The chain recombines TRBV6-4 with TRBJ2-7; D is possibly TRBD1 or TRBD2 (5 bases each). V dropped 9 bases and J dropped 2 bases, with 20 bases sitting between them. From germline, CDR1 is MRHNA and CDR2 SNTAGT. The CDR3 contains 15 residues. The CDR3 region is CARGPLGPLAYEQYF. CDR3 in DNA: TGTGCCAGGGGACCACTCGGACCATTAGCCTACGAGCAGTACTTC.

The V gene is TRBV6-1, the J gene TRBJ2-6; D possibly corresponds to TRBD2 (6 bases). The V end lost 2 bases, the J end lost 1 base, and 6 bases lay between the germline ends. The germline V gene has CDR1 MNHNS and CDR2 SASEGT. The CDR3 extends over 15 amino acids. CDR3 sequence: CASSERGSGANVLTF. CDR3 coding DNA: TGTGCCAGCAGTGAACGGGGGTCTGGGGCCAACGTCCTGACTTTC.

This clone was counted a single time. This rearrangement joins TRBV19 to TRBJ1-5, with D unresolved. The CDR3 runs 12 residues. Germline V CDR1 and CDR2: LNHDA, SQIVND (reference sequence). The V end lost 1 base, the J end lost 6 bases, and 4 bases lay between the germline ends. In DNA form, the CDR3 reads TGTGCCAGTAGTATAGGTGGTCAGCCCCAGCATTTT. Residues: CASSIGGQPQHF.

This CDR3 reads CASRDRLGTQYF. Written as DNA, the CDR3 is TGTGCCAGTAGAGACAGACTGGGGACCCAGTACTTC. The gene calls are TRBV19 and TRBJ2-5, with D maybe TRBD1 (5 bases). Germline CDR1 and CDR2: LNHDA and SQIVND (reference sequence). The CDR3 has 12 residues. Trimming took off 6 bases at V and 7 bases at J, with 12 bases between the two ends.

The V and J genes are TRBV5-5 and TRBJ1-2; D call uncertain. The CDR3 extends over 14 amino acids. The V end lost 6 bases, the J end lost 0 bases, and 12 bases lay between the germline ends. The germline V gene has CDR1 SGHKS and CDR2 YYEKEE (reference sequence). CDR3 in amino acids: CASTHGSTNYGYTF. The CDR3 DNA reads TGTGCCAGCACCCACGGCTCTACTAACTATGGCTACACCTTC. The full variable domain, in which reference TRBV5-5 and TRBJ1-2 provide the parts outside the CDR3, is DAGVTQSPTHLIKTRGQQVTLRCSPISGHKSVSWYQQVLGQGPQFIFQYYEKEERGRGNFPDRFSARQFPNYSSELNVNALLLGDSALYLCASTHGSTNYGYTFGSGTRLTVV.

The chain employs TRBV5-1 and TRBJ2-5; 7 bases are a match to TRBD2. This CDR3 is built from 14 residues. Trimming at V came to 3 bases and at J to 5 bases, leaving 7 bases not matched to a gene. The germline CDR1 and CDR2 sequences are SGHRS and YFSETQ. In DNA form, the CDR3 reads TGCGCCAGCAGCTCAGGCGGGAGTCTGGAGACCCAGTACTTC. Protein sequence: CASSSGGSLETQYF.

This clone has more than one count but fewer than ten. The chain joins TRBV4-2 to TRBJ1-2; D unresolved. The CDR3 is 14 amino acids. Germline V gene data show CDR1 as LGHNA and CDR2 as YNFKEQ. The V end lost 0 bases, the J end lost 2 bases, and 7 bases lay between the germline ends. Here the CDR3 DNA reads TGTGCCAGCAGCCAAGAACTGGGGAACTATGGCTACACCTTC. It is translated as CASSQELGNYGYTF.

The chain recombines TRBV18 with TRBJ2-7; the match to TRBD2 covers 10 bases. V was pared by 0 bases and J by 6 bases, with 5 bases of the junction left unmatched. In germline, CDR1 is KGHSH, CDR2 LQKENI. The CDR3 loop spans 15 amino acids. This CDR3 reads CASSPPGSGGLEQYF. CDR3 in DNA: TGTGCCAGCTCACCACCAGGTAGCGGGGGGCTCGAGCAGTACTTC. The full variable domain, rest sourced from reference TRBV18 and TRBJ2-7, is NAGVMQNPRHLVRRRGQEARLRCSPMKGHSHVYWYRQLPEEGLKFMVYLQKENIIDESGMPKERFSAEFPKEGPSILRIQQVVRGDSAAYFCASSPPGSGGLEQYFGPGTRLTVT.

The rearrangement joins TRBV19 to TRBJ2-3; TRBD2 aligns across 11 bases. There are 16 residues in the CDR3. Germline CDR1 is LNHDA and CDR2 is SQIVND (reference sequence). Unmatched junction bases numbered 6, after V lost 5 bases and J lost 2 bases. The CDR3 loop reads CASSPRLAGNTDTQYF. The CDR3 DNA reads TGTGCCAGTAGTCCAAGACTAGCGGGAAACACAGATACGCAGTATTTT.

The V gene is TRBV6-5, the J gene TRBJ2-1; D remains unclear. The germline V gene encodes CDR1 MNHEY and CDR2 SVGAGI. Trimming shortened V by 5 bases and J by 6 bases, and 14 bases separated the two germline ends. CDR3 length: 14 residues. This chain's CDR3 is CASSIDLIRNEQFF. CDR3 in DNA: TGTGCCAGCAGTATAGACTTGATTCGCAATGAGCAGTTCTTC.

The rearrangement uses TRBV7-9 and TRBJ2-5; the D call may be TRBD1 or TRBD2 (5 bases each). CDR1 SEHNR and CDR2 FQNEAQ come from the germline V gene (reference sequence). V lost 3 bases, J lost 5 bases, and 13 bases lay in between. The CDR3 contains 14 residues. The CDR3 DNA reads as TGTGCCAGCAGCTTCGGCCGGGGCTTTGAGACCCAGTACTTC. Protein sequence: CASSFGRGFETQYF.

This clone was seen a single time. This chain uses TRBV7-2 with TRBJ2-5; D ambiguous. This CDR3 comprises 13 residues. Germline V gene sequence: CDR1 SGHTA, CDR2 FQGNSA. The V end was cut by 2 bases, the J end by 0 bases, with 4 bases between. In nucleotides, the CDR3 is TGTGCCAGCAGCTTACAGTACCAAGAGACCCAGTACTTC. Translated: CASSLQYQETQYF.

The CDR3 DNA reads TGTGCCAGCAGCGAAAGTAATTCACCCCTCCACTTT. It translates to CASSESNSPLHF. V is TRBV7-8 and J is TRBJ1-6; D ambiguous. The germline V and J ends were trimmed by 5 bases and 6 bases, with 5 bases remaining between them. This CDR3 is 12 amino acids long. Germline V gene lookup returns CDR1 SGHVS and CDR2 FQNEAQ.

This chain connects TRBV7-2 to TRBJ1-1, with D perhaps TRBD1 (6 bases). V dropped 2 bases and J dropped 8 bases, with 12 bases sitting between them. Germline loops: CDR1 SGHTA, CDR2 FQGNSA. The CDR3 has 13 amino acids. The CDR3 loop is CASSLFGGREAFF. The CDR3 DNA reads TGTGCCAGCAGCTTATTCGGGGGGCGAGAAGCTTTCTTT.

The genes are TRBV18 and TRBJ2-7; 9 positions agree with TRBD2. Germline CDR1 is KGHSH and CDR2 is LQKENI. This CDR3 has 17 residues. V lost 1 base to trimming and J lost 5 bases; unmatched junction nucleotides: 12. The CDR3 sequence: CASSPQGVSGRLDEQYF. The CDR3 DNA reads TGTGCCAGCTCACCACAGGGAGTTAGCGGGAGATTGGACGAGCAGTACTTC. The full variable domain, in which reference TRBV18 and TRBJ2-7 provide the parts outside the CDR3, is NAGVMQNPRHLVRRRGQEARLRCSPMKGHSHVYWYRQLPEEGLKFMVYLQKENIIDESGMPKERFSAEFPKEGPSILRIQQVVRGDSAAYFCASSPQGVSGRLDEQYFGPGTRLTVT.